The sequence of this T cell receptor (beta chain) was determined in a study of cytomegalovirus exposure and HLA in healthy donors. Whole-study results and caveats: A cluster of highly shared sequence variants was likely a sequencing artifact. One later analysis reportedly identified an Asian-associated ancestry cluster that showed fewer N-insertions than the approximately 600-donor mean. It was approximately 150 TCR beta chains that were listed as cytomegalovirus-associated.

PCR involved 60 Vbeta and 13 Jbeta primers. The data were produced by immunoSEQ multiplex PCR, yet TCRdb's version contains in-frame clones alone and is incomplete. The sample yields around 110,000 clones, roughly 80% seen once. This clone was seen only a few times. Its antigen is not identified. This CDR3 comprises 15 residues. Per the germline V gene, CDR1 is SGHTA and CDR2 is FQGTGA. The V end lost 5 bases, the J end lost 3 bases, and 16 bases lay between the germline ends. The V call is TRBV7-3, the J call TRBJ2-5, with D possibly being TRBD1 (6 bases). The specimen sequenced was PBMCs. The origin of this receptor is a man aged 55 to 69 in good health and CMV-seronegative. Here the CDR3 DNA reads TGTGCCAGCAGCGCCACAGGGAATAACAAAGAGACCCAGTACTTC. The encoded protein is CASSATGNNKETQYF.